The next 2 T cell receptor beta chains were all read from a single sample in a study of T cell repertoires in cytomegalovirus infection. In TCRdb, the reads were re-called with MiXCR into one record per CDR3 protein. The table lists over 450,000 distinct CDR3 sequences, approximately 11% of them singletons. The sequencing sample was made of PBMCs. Every receptor here comes from a human donor in good health (CMV status not recorded). Some clones in this sample may be carry-over from other donors' samples.

This clonotype was recorded at least ten times. V and J are TRBV28 and TRBJ1-1, with D perhaps TRBD1 (6 bases). Trimming took 5 bases from V and 1 from J, leaving 14 bases between them. Germline-derived CDR1 and CDR2 are MDHEN and SYDVKM. CDR3 length: 15 amino acids. The CDR3 reads CASSIPGASNTEAFF. CDR3 DNA sequence: TGTGCCAGCAGTATACCAGGGGCCTCGAACACTGAAGCTTTCTTT.

The rearrangement links TRBV20-1 to TRBJ1-1; D not resolved. The CDR3 loop spans 12 amino acids. The germline V and J ends were trimmed by 3 bases and 0 bases, with 5 bases remaining between them. Germline lookup yields CDR1 DFQATT and CDR2 SNEGSKA (reference sequence). The CDR3 DNA reads as TGCAGTGCTAGTAAGCTGAACACTGAAGCTTTCTTT. Residues: CSASKLNTEAFF.